Listed here is a single T cell receptor (beta chain). This sample is drawn from a study of blood T cell repertoires in COVID-19. From germline, CDR1 is SGHNT and CDR2 YENEEA. The CDR3 contains 18 residues. V was clipped by 0 bases and J by 5 bases, with 19 bases between them. The authors' processing: How many nucleated cells were present was estimated from reference gene primer amplification. Clones were read by immunoSEQ multiplex PCR, and TCRdb kept only the in-frame ones, dropping some. Clonal size and the V and J genes are those of that table, whereas D and trimming came from the DNA. The sample gives more than 85,000 clones, roughly 90% of which show up once; 5.2% is in the top ten.

This receptor was identified in a woman aged 45 to 65 with COVID-19, enrolled during active disease. The specimen sequenced was peripheral blood. J is TRBJ2-2 and V is TRBV11-3, with a tentative D call TRBD2 (6 bases). CDR3 DNA: TGTGCCAGCAGCTTAGAGGGGATACTAGCATCGGGGACCGGGGAGCTGTTTTTT. Amino acids: CASSLEGILASGTGELFF.